Sequencing of this TCR beta chain was carried out in a study of neurological immune-mediated disorders. The authors produced cDNA by 5'RACE using 10-nucleotide random UMIs. TCRdb called the 5' RACE reads again in MiXCR, with one record for every CDR3 protein. The sample carries 44,000 or so distinct CDR3 sequences, about 6.3% recorded once. V lost 5 bases to trimming and J lost 5 bases; unmatched junction nucleotides: 5. CDR1 is SGHAT, CDR2 FQDESV, per germline (reference sequence). This CDR3 has 14 residues. This clonotype was seen many times. Input material: CD4+ T cells from blood. The V call is TRBV11-1, the J call TRBJ2-3, with 9 bases lining up with TRBD1. The TCR originated in a woman in her forties in good health. CDR3 nucleotides: TGTGCCAGCAGCCCGCCGGGACAGGGAGATACGCAGTATTTT. It translates to CASSPPGQGDTQYF.